The present T cell receptor beta chain was sequenced within a study of control samples from healthy donors and cancer patients. The CDR3 is 15 amino acids. V lost 6 bases, J lost 5 bases, and 18 bases lay in between. The germline V gene encodes CDR1 LGHDT and CDR2 YNNKEL (reference sequence). The method was immunoSEQ multiplex PCR; TCRdb's version includes in-frame clones alone and lacks a portion of them. The sample consists of over 150,000 clones, over 85% of them appearing once. This sequence originates from a middle-aged man in good health. What was sequenced was blood. V usage is TRBV3-1 (or the pseudogene TRBV3-2) and J usage is TRBJ2-3; a possible D gene is TRBD2 (7 bases). In nucleotides, the CDR3 is TGTGCCAGCAGGATGGGCGGGGAGGGGGGAGATACGCAGTATTTT. Its translation: CASRMGGEGGDTQYF.